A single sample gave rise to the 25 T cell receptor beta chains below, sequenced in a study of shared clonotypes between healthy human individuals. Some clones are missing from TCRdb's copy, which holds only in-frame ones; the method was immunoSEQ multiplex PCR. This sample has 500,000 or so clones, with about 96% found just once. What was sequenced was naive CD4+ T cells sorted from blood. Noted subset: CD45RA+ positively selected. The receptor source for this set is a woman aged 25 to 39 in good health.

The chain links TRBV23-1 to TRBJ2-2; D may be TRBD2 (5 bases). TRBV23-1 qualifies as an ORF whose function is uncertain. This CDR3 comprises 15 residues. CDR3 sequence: CASRMWTTIAGELFF. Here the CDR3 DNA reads TGCGCATCGAGGATGTGGACGACGATAGCGGGGGAGCTGTTTTTT.

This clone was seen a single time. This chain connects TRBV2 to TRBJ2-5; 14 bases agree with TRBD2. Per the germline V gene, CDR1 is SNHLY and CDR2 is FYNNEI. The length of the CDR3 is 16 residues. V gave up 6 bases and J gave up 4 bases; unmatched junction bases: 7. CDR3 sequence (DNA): TGTGCCAGCAGAACCCGACTAGCGGGAGGGCCAGAGACCCAGTACTTC. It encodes CASRTRLAGGPETQYF.

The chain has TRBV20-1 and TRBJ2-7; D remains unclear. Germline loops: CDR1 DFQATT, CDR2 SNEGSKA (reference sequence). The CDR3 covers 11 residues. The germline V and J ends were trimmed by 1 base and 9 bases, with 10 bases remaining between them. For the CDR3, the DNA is TGCAGTGCTAGAGCCTACTCGGTGCAGTACTTC. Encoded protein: CSARAYSVQYF.

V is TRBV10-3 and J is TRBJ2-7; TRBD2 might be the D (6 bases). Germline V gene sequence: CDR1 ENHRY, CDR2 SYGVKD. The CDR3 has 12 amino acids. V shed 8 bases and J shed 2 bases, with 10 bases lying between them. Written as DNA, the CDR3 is TGTGCCATCGGAGGGGTGACCTACGAGCAGTACTTC. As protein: CAIGGVTYEQYF.

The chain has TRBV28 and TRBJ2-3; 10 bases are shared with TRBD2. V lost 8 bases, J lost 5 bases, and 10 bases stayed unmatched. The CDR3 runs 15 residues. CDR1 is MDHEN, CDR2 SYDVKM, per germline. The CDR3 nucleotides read TGTGCCAGCCGGCTAGCGGGAGAGGGCGTAGATACGCAGTATTTT. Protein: CASRLAGEGVDTQYF.

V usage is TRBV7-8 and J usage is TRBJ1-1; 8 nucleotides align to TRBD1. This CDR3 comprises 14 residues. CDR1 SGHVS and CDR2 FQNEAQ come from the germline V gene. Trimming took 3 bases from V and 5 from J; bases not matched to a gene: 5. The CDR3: CASSLQGAVTEAFF. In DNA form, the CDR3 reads TGTGCCAGCAGCTTGCAGGGGGCCGTGACTGAAGCTTTCTTT.

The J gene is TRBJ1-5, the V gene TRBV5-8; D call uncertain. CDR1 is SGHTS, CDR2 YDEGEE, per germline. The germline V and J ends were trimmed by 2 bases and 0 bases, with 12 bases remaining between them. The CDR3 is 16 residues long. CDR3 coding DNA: TGTGCCAGCAGCTTAAAAGGACGGTCTAGCAATCAGCCCCAGCATTTT. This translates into CASSLKGRSSNQPQHF.

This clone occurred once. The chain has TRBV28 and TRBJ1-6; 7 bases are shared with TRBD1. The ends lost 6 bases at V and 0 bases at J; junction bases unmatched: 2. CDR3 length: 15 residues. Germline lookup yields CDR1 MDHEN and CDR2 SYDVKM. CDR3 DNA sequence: TGTGCCAGCAGACAGGGGAGCTCCTATAATTCACCCCTCCACTTT. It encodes CASRQGSSYNSPLHF.

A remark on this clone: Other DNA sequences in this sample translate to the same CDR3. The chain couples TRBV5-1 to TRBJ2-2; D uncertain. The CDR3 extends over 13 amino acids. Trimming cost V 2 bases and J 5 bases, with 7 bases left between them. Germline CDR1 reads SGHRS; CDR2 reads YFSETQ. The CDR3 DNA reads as TGCGCCAGCAGCTTTGGGGAAACCGGGGAGCTGTTTTTT. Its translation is CASSFGETGELFF.

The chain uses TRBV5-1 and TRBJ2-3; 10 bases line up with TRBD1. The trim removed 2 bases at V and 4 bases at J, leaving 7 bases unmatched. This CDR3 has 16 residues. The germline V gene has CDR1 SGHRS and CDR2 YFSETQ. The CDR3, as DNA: TGCGCCAGCAGCTTCACGACAGGGGGCTCGGCAGATACGCAGTATTTT. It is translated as CASSFTTGGSADTQYF.

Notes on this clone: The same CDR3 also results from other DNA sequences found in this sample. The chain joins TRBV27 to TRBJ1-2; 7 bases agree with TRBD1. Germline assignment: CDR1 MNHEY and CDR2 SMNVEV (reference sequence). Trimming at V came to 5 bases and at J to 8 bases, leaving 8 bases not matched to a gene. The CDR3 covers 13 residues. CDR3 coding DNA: TGTGCCAGCAGTCTCACAGGGGTATCCGGCTACACCTTC. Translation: CASSLTGVSGYTF.

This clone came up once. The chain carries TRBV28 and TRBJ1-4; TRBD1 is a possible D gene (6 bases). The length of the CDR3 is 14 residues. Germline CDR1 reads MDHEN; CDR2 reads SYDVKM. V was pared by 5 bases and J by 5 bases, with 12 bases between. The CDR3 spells CASSEGQLNEKLFF. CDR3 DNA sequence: TGTGCCAGCAGTGAAGGACAGTTAAATGAAAAACTGTTTTTT. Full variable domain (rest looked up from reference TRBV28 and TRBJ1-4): DVKVTQSSRYLVKRTGEKVFLECVQDMDHENMFWYRQDPGLGLRLIYFSYDVKMKEKGDIPEGYSVSREKKERFSLILESASTNQTSMYLCASSEGQLNEKLFFGSGTQLSVL.

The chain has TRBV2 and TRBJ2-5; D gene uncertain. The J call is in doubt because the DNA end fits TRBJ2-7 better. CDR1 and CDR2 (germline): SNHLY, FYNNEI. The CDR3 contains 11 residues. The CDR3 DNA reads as TGTGCCAGTAGGACCACATACGAGCAGTACTTC. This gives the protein CASRTTYEQYF.

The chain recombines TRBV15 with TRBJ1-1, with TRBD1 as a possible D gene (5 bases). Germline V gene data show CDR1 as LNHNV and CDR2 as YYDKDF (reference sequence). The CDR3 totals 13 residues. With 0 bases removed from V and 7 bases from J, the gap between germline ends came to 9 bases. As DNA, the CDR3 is TGTGCCACCAGCAGAGATCTGGGGGGTGAAGCTTTCTTT. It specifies CATSRDLGGEAFF.

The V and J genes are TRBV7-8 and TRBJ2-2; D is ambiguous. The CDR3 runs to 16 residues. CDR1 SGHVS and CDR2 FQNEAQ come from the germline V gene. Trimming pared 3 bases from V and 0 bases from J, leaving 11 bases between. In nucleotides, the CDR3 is TGTGCCAGCAGCTTTTTCCCAGCCCCGAACACCGGGGAGCTGTTTTTT. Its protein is CASSFFPAPNTGELFF.

CDR3 residues: CASSSTGPRNYGYTF. In DNA, the CDR3 is TGTGCCAGCAGTTCAACCGGGCCACGGAACTATGGCTACACCTTC. The chain joins TRBV28 to TRBJ1-2; no clear D gene. This CDR3 is 15 amino acids long. Germline V gene data show CDR1 as MDHEN and CDR2 as SYDVKM. Deletions cut 4 bases from V and 2 bases from J, with 14 bases between.

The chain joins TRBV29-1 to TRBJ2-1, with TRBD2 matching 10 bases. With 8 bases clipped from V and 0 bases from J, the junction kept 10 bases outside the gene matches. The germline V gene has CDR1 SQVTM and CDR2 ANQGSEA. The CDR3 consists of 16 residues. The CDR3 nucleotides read TGCAGCCTGAACGGCCTAGCGGGAGTCTCCTACAATGAGCAGTTCTTC. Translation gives CSLNGLAGVSYNEQFF.

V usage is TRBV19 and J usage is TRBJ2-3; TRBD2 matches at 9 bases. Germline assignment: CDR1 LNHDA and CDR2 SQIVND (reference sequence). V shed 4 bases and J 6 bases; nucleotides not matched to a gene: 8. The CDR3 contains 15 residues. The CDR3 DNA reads TGTGCCAGTAGTAACGTAGCGGGAGTAGGGGATACGCAGTATTTT. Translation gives CASSNVAGVGDTQYF.

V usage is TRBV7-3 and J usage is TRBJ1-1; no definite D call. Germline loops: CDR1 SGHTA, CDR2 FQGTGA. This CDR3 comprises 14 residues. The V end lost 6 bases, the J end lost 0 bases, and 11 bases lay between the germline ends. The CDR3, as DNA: TGTGCCAGCAGTCCAGGACGGATGAACACTGAAGCTTTCTTT. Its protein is CASSPGRMNTEAFF.

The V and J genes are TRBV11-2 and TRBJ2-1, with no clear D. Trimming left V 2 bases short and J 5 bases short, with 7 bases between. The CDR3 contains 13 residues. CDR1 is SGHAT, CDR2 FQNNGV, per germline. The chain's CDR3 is CASSLNLHNEQFF. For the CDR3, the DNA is TGTGCCAGCAGCTTAAATCTGCACAATGAGCAGTTCTTC. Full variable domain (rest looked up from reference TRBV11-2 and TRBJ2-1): EAGVAQSPRYKIIEKRQSVAFWCNPISGHATLYWYQQILGQGPKLLIQFQNNGVVDDSQLPKDRFSAERLKGVDSTLKIQPAKLEDSAVYLCASSLNLHNEQFFGPGTRLTVL.

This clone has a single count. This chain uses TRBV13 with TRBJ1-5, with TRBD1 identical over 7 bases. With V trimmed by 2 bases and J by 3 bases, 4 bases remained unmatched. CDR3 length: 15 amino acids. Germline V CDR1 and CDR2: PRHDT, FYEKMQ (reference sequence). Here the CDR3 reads CASSLRQGVNQPQHF. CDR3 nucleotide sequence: TGTGCCAGCAGCTTACGCCAGGGGGTCAATCAGCCCCAGCATTTT.

The CDR3 DNA reads TGTGCCAGCAGGGTACTAGCGGGAGTTTACAATGAGCAGTTCTTC. This translates into CASRVLAGVYNEQFF. The V call is TRBV2, the J call TRBJ2-1, with TRBD2 identical over 11 bases. V shed 6 bases and J 4 bases; nucleotides not matched to a gene: 5. The CDR3 runs to 15 residues. In germline, CDR1 is SNHLY, CDR2 FYNNEI.

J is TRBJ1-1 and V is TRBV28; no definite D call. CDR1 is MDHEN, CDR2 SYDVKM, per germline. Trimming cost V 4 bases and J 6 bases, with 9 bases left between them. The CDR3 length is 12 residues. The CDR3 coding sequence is TGTGCCAGCAGTTCCTGGGTTGCTGAAGCTTTCTTT. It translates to CASSSWVAEAFF.

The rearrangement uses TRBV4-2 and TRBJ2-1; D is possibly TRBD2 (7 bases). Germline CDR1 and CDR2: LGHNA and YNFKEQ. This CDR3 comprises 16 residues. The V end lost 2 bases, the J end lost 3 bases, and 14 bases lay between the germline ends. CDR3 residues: CASSQRGGGNYNEQFF. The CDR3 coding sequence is TGTGCCAGCAGCCAAAGGGGGGGAGGGAACTACAATGAGCAGTTCTTC.

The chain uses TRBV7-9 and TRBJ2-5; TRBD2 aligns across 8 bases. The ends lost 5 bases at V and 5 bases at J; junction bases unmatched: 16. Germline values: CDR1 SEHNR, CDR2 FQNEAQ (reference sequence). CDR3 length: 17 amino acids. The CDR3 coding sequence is TGTGCCAGCAGCCCCGCCCCTACTAGCGGAGGTGGGGAGACCCAGTACTTC. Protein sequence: CASSPAPTSGGGETQYF.